These T cell receptor beta chains were read from a single sample in a study of T cell repertoires in cytomegalovirus infection. TCRdb passed the reads through MiXCR, listing each CDR3 protein once. The profile covers 200,000 to 300,000 distinct CDR3 sequences, with over 8% appearing a single time and roughly 15% taken by the ten largest. The material sequenced was PBMCs. Receptor source: a human donor in good health (CMV status not recorded). Some clones in this sample may be carry-over from other donors' samples. The CDR3 runs from the conserved cysteine through the conserved F or W. The D gene is left open where the match is weak. Size tells how often a clone was seen (once, few, many) or the class of an expanded clone, and some rows leave it out.

v_gene: TRBV5-5
abundance: many
j_gene: TRBJ1-1
d_gene: NA
len: 13
CDR3nt: TGTGCCAGCAGCTTCCACACGGGAACTGAAGCTTTCTTT
CDR3aa: CASSFHTGTEAFF

v_gene: TRBV7-8
abundance: many
j_gene: TRBJ1-2
d_gene: NA
len: 17
CDR3nt: TGTGCCAGCAGCTTAGCGGGGGTGGGGGTTGCAGGCTATGGCTACACCTTC
CDR3aa: CASSLAGVGVAGYGYTF

v_gene: TRBV5-5
abundance: many
j_gene: TRBJ2-2
d_gene: NA
len: 15
CDR3nt: TGTGCCAGCAGCTTTATAGGGGCGGACACCGGGGAGCTGTTTTTT
CDR3aa: CASSFIGADTGELFF

v_gene: TRBV7-2
abundance: NA
j_gene: TRBJ2-4
d_gene: TRBD1
len: 17
CDR3nt: TGTGCCAGCAGCTCGTCAGGGGGCGCAGGGGCCAAAAACATTCAGTACTTC
CDR3aa: CASSSSGGAGAKNIQYF

v_gene: TRBV7-2
abundance: many
j_gene: TRBJ1-5
d_gene: NA
len: 14
CDR3nt: TGTGCCAGCAGTTTGGGATATAGCAATCAGCCCCAGCATTTT
CDR3aa: CASSLGYSNQPQHF

v_gene: TRBV12-3/TRBV12-4
abundance: many
j_gene: TRBJ1-2
d_gene: NA
len: 15
CDR3nt: TGTGCCAGCAGTTTAGACAGGCCAAAAGCCTATGGCTACACCTTC
CDR3aa: CASSLDRPKAYGYTF

v_gene: TRBV20-1
abundance: many
j_gene: TRBJ2-6
d_gene: NA
len: 18
CDR3nt: TGCAGTGCTAGAGATGCAGGGACCCCAAGCTCTGGGGCCAACGTCCTGACTTTC
CDR3aa: CSARDAGTPSSGANVLTF

v_gene: TRBV15
abundance: few
j_gene: TRBJ2-5
d_gene: NA
len: 12
CDR3nt: TGTGCCACCAGCAGGGTGTCGGAGACCCAGTACTTC
CDR3aa: CATSRVSETQYF

v_gene: TRBV6-4
abundance: many
j_gene: TRBJ1-1
d_gene: NA
len: 13
CDR3nt: TGTGCCAGCAGTGCATCCCGAAAGACTGAAGCTTTCTTT
CDR3aa: CASSASRKTEAFF

v_gene: TRBV6-6
abundance: few
j_gene: TRBJ1-1
d_gene: NA
len: 15
CDR3nt: TGTGCCAGCAGTGGGGAGACATTCGCGAGCGGTGAAGCTTTCTTT
CDR3aa: CASSGETFASGEAFF

v_gene: TRBV20-1
abundance: few
j_gene: TRBJ1-1
d_gene: NA
len: 15
CDR3nt: TGCAGTGCTAGACAGTTTGGGGGAACTAACACTGAAGCTTTCTTT
CDR3aa: CSARQFGGTNTEAFF

v_gene: TRBV25-1
abundance: NA
j_gene: TRBJ1-1
d_gene: NA
len: 14
CDR3nt: TGTGCCAGCACAGACAGTTACATGAACACTGAAGCTTTCTTT
CDR3aa: CASTDSYMNTEAFF

v_gene: TRBV7-2
abundance: many
j_gene: TRBJ2-7
d_gene: TRBD2
len: 14
CDR3nt: TGTGCTTCAGCCCGAGCGGGAGGGCCTTACGAGCAGTACTTC
CDR3aa: CASARAGGPYEQYF

v_gene: TRBV28
abundance: NA
j_gene: TRBJ2-1
d_gene: TRBD2
len: 18
CDR3nt: TGTGCCAGCAGAAGGGGGGGGTTCACTAGCGGGTTAAACAATGAGCAGTTCTTC
CDR3aa: CASRRGGFTSGLNNEQFF

v_gene: TRBV24-1
abundance: many
j_gene: TRBJ1-5
d_gene: NA
len: 15
CDR3nt: TGTGCCACCAGTGAGGGACGGTTTAGCAATCAGCCCCAGCATTTT
CDR3aa: CATSEGRFSNQPQHF

v_gene: TRBV7-2
abundance: many
j_gene: TRBJ1-1
d_gene: TRBD1
len: 14
CDR3nt: TGTGCCAGCAGCTTATCCCCAGGGGGTACTGAAGCTTTCTTT
CDR3aa: CASSLSPGGTEAFF

v_gene: TRBV7-2
abundance: many
j_gene: TRBJ1-3
d_gene: TRBD1
len: 15
CDR3nt: TGTGCCAGCGGAAGGGACAGGTCGGCCGGAAACACCATATATTTT
CDR3aa: CASGRDRSAGNTIYF

v_gene: TRBV7-2
abundance: many
j_gene: TRBJ1-2
d_gene: NA
len: 16
CDR3nt: TGTGCCAGCAGCTTAGGATGGGCAGCCAATAACTATGGCTACACCTTC
CDR3aa: CASSLGWAANNYGYTF

v_gene: TRBV19
abundance: many
j_gene: TRBJ2-7
d_gene: TRBD2
len: 15
CDR3nt: TGTGCCAGTAGTATTACGGGACTAGCGCACTACGAGCAGTACTTC
CDR3aa: CASSITGLAHYEQYF

v_gene: TRBV29-1
abundance: few
j_gene: TRBJ2-3
d_gene: NA
len: 11
CDR3nt: TGCAGCGTTGCTATCGTAGATACGCAGTATTTT
CDR3aa: CSVAIVDTQYF

v_gene: TRBV7-8
abundance: many
j_gene: TRBJ1-3
d_gene: NA
len: 16
CDR3nt: TGTGCCAGCAGCTTAAAGGGCTCGTACTCTGGAAACACCATATATTTT
CDR3aa: CASSLKGSYSGNTIYF

v_gene: TRBV7-2
abundance: many
j_gene: TRBJ1-1
d_gene: NA
len: 13
CDR3nt: TGTGCCAGCAAGCTAGAGAGGGATGCTGAAGCTTTCTTT
CDR3aa: CASKLERDAEAFF

v_gene: TRBV7-2
abundance: many
j_gene: TRBJ1-3
d_gene: NA
len: 14
CDR3nt: TGTGCCAGCAGCTTAGTGGGGAGTGGAAACACCATATATTTT
CDR3aa: CASSLVGSGNTIYF

v_gene: TRBV5-1
abundance: few
j_gene: TRBJ1-1
d_gene: NA
len: 15
CDR3nt: TGCGCCAGCAGCTTGGTTCCCCCTGCGAACACTGAAGCTTTCTTT
CDR3aa: CASSLVPPANTEAFF

v_gene: TRBV5-1
abundance: many
j_gene: TRBJ1-5
d_gene: TRBD1
len: 14
CDR3nt: TGCGCCAGCAGCCCCCGGACAGGGAATCCGCCCCAGCATTTT
CDR3aa: CASSPRTGNPPQHF

v_gene: TRBV4-1
abundance: NA
j_gene: TRBJ1-1
d_gene: TRBD1
len: 16
CDR3nt: TGCGCCAGCAGCCAAGATCCGACAGGGGTGAACACTGAAGCTTTCTTT
CDR3aa: CASSQDPTGVNTEAFF

v_gene: TRBV4-1
abundance: few
j_gene: TRBJ1-6
d_gene: NA
len: 15
CDR3nt: TGCGCCAGCAGCCAAGAAGCCAGGGAGAATTCACCCCTCCACTTT
CDR3aa: CASSQEARENSPLHF

v_gene: TRBV7-2
abundance: many
j_gene: TRBJ2-5
d_gene: TRBD1
len: 15
CDR3nt: TGTGCCAGCAGCTTAGACAGGGGGGTCCAAGAGACCCAGTACTTC
CDR3aa: CASSLDRGVQETQYF

v_gene: TRBV25-1
abundance: few
j_gene: TRBJ2-1
d_gene: NA
len: 14
CDR3nt: TGTGCCAGCAGTAGGGGGGGGGCCTACAATGAGCAGTTCTTC
CDR3aa: CASSRGGAYNEQFF

v_gene: TRBV20-1
abundance: many
j_gene: TRBJ1-2
d_gene: NA
len: 13
CDR3nt: TGCAGTGCTAGAGGTGAGGGGATCTATGGCTACACCTTC
CDR3aa: CSARGEGIYGYTF

v_gene: TRBV19
abundance: NA
j_gene: TRBJ1-5
d_gene: TRBD1
len: 16
CDR3nt: TGTGCCAGTAGCACCACCCGACAGGGGTGGTATCAGCCCCAGCATTTT
CDR3aa: CASSTTRQGWYQPQHF

v_gene: TRBV4-3
abundance: few
j_gene: TRBJ2-5
d_gene: TRBD2
len: 15
CDR3nt: TGCGCCAGCAGCCAGGGACTAGCGGGAGCCAAGACCCAGTACTTC
CDR3aa: CASSQGLAGAKTQYF

v_gene: TRBV6-1
abundance: many
j_gene: TRBJ1-2
d_gene: NA
len: 13
CDR3nt: TGTGCCAGCAGTGAAAGACCAGAGTATGGCTACACCTTC
CDR3aa: CASSERPEYGYTF

v_gene: TRBV28
abundance: many
j_gene: TRBJ1-2
d_gene: TRBD1
len: 18
CDR3nt: TGTGCCAGCACCACCCGGGGACAGGGGCTGAGTAGGGGCTATGGCTACACCTTC
CDR3aa: CASTTRGQGLSRGYGYTF

v_gene: TRBV4-3
abundance: NA
j_gene: TRBJ2-6
d_gene: NA
len: 20
CDR3nt: TGCGCCAGCAGCCAAGTAAGGGGGTGGACACCCGGCTCTGGGGCCAACGTCCTGACTTTC
CDR3aa: CASSQVRGWTPGSGANVLTF

v_gene: TRBV7-6
abundance: many
j_gene: TRBJ2-7
d_gene: NA
len: 14
CDR3nt: TGTGCCAGCAGCTTAGCTGGGACGGCCCGGGAGCAGTACTTC
CDR3aa: CASSLAGTAREQYF

v_gene: TRBV12-3/TRBV12-4
abundance: many
j_gene: TRBJ2-4
d_gene: TRBD1
len: 14
CDR3nt: TGTGCCAGCAGTCCGGGACAGGGGATATACATTCAGTACTTC
CDR3aa: CASSPGQGIYIQYF

v_gene: TRBV12-3/TRBV12-4
abundance: many
j_gene: TRBJ2-1
d_gene: TRBD2
len: 15
CDR3nt: TGTGCCAGCAGTTTGTCTTGGCGGGGGGGCCTTGAGCAGTTCTTC
CDR3aa: CASSLSWRGGLEQFF

v_gene: TRBV6-1
abundance: many
j_gene: TRBJ1-5
d_gene: NA
len: 14
CDR3nt: TGTGCCAGCAGTGAAGGGGGTAACGATCAGCCCCAGCATTTT
CDR3aa: CASSEGGNDQPQHF

v_gene: TRBV12-3/TRBV12-4
abundance: NA
j_gene: TRBJ2-7
d_gene: TRBD1
len: 16
CDR3nt: TGTGCCAGCAGTTTAGCTCAGGGACAGGGGGGCTACGAGCAGTACTTC
CDR3aa: CASSLAQGQGGYEQYF

v_gene: TRBV7-2
abundance: many
j_gene: TRBJ2-3
d_gene: NA
len: 15
CDR3nt: TGTGCCAGCAGCCAAGGACAGAGTAGCACAGATACGCAGTATTTT
CDR3aa: CASSQGQSSTDTQYF

v_gene: TRBV7-2
abundance: many
j_gene: TRBJ1-1
d_gene: TRBD1
len: 15
CDR3nt: TGTGCCAGCAGCTCGACAGGGGGCTCAGCGACTGAAGCTTTCTTT
CDR3aa: CASSSTGGSATEAFF

v_gene: TRBV7-2
abundance: many
j_gene: TRBJ1-4
d_gene: NA
len: 16
CDR3nt: TGTGCCAGCAGCTTATACTCGGGAGGGAGTAATGAAAAACTGTTTTTT
CDR3aa: CASSLYSGGSNEKLFF